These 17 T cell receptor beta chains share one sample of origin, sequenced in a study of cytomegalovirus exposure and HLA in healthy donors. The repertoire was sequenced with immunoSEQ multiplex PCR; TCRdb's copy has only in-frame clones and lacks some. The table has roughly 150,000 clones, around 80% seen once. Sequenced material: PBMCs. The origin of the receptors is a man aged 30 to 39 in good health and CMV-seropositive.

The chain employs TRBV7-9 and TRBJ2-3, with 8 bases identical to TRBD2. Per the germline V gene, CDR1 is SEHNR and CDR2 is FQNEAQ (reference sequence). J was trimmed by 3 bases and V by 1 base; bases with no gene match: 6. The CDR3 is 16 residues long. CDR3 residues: CASSLGAGGGTDTQYF. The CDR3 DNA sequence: TGTGCCAGCAGCTTAGGGGCGGGAGGCGGTACAGATACGCAGTATTTT.

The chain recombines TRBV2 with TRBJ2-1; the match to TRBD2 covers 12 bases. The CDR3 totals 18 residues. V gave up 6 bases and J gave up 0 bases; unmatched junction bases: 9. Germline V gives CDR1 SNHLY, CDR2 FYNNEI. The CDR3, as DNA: TGTGCCAGCAGAGCCGGGACTAGCGGGCCAAGCTCCTACAATGAGCAGTTCTTC. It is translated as CASRAGTSGPSSYNEQFF.

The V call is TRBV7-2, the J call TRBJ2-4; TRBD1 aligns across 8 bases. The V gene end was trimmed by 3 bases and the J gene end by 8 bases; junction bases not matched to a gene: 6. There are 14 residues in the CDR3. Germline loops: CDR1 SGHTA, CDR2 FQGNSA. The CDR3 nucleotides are TGTGCCAGCAGCTTCCGGACAGGGCAGGACATTCAGTACTTC. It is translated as CASSFRTGQDIQYF.

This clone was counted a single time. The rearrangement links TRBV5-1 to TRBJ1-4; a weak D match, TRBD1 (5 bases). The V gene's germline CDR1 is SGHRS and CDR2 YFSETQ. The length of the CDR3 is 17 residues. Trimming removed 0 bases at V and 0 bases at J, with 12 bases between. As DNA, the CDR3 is TGCGCCAGCAGCTTGGGCGCAGGGTGGGCAACTAATGAAAAACTGTTTTTT. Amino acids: CASSLGAGWATNEKLFF. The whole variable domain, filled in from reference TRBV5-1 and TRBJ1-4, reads KAGVTQTPRYLIKTRGQQVTLSCSPISGHRSVSWYQQTPGQGLQFLFEYFSETQRNKGNFPGRFSGRQFSNSRSEMNVSTLELGDSALYLCASSLGAGWATNEKLFFGSGTQLSVL.

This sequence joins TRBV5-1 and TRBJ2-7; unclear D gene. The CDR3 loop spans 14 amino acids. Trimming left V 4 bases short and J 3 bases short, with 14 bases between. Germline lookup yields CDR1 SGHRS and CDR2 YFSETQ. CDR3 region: CASSLPRDDYEQYF. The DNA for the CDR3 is TGCGCCAGCAGCCTCCCAAGAGATGACTACGAGCAGTACTTC.

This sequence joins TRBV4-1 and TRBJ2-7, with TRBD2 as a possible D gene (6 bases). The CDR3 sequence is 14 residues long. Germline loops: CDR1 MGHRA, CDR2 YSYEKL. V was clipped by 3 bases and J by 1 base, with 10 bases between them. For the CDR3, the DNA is TGCGCCAGCAGCCAGGGACTTATATCCTACGAGCAGTACTTC. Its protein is CASSQGLISYEQYF.

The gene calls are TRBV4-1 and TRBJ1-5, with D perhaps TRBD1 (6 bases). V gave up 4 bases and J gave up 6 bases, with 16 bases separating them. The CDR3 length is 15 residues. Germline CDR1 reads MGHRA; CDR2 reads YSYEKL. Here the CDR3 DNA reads TGCGCCAGCAGCCTAACCGGGGGGGCGGGTCAGCCCCAGCATTTT. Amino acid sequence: CASSLTGGAGQPQHF.

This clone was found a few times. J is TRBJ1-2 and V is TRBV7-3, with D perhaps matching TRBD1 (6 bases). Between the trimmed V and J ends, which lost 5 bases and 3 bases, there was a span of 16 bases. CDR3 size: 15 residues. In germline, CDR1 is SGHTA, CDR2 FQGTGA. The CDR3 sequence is CASSPVTDSYYGYTF. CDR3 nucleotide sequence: TGTGCCAGCAGCCCGGTAACGGACAGCTACTATGGCTACACCTTC.

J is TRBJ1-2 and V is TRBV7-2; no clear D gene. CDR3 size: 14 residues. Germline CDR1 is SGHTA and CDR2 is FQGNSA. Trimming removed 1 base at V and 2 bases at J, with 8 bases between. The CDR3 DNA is TGTGCCAGCAGCTTAGGTGGCGGGAACTATGGCTACACCTTC. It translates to CASSLGGGNYGYTF.

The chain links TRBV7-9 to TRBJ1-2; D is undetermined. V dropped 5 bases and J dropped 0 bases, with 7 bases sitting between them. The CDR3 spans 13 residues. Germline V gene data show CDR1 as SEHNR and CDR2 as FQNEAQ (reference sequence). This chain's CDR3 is CASSHTTNYGYTF. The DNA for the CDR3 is TGTGCCAGCAGCCACACAACTAACTATGGCTACACCTTC.

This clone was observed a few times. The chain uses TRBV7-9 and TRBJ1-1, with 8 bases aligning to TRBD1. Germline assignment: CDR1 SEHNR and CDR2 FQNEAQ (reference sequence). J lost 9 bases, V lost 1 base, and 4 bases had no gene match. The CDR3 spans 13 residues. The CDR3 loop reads CASSLEAGGKAFF. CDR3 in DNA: TGTGCCAGCAGCTTAGAAGCAGGGGGCAAAGCTTTCTTT.

The CDR3 nucleotides read TGTGCCAGCAGCTTGGAGGGGGGGGCTAAGCTGAACACTGAAGCTTTCTTT. It yields the protein CASSLEGGAKLNTEAFF. This chain uses TRBV5-4 with TRBJ1-1; the D gene is possibly TRBD1 (6 bases). Germline values: CDR1 SGHNT, CDR2 YYREEE (reference sequence). V was shortened by 0 bases and J by 0 bases, with 15 bases between the two germline ends. The CDR3 loop spans 17 amino acids.

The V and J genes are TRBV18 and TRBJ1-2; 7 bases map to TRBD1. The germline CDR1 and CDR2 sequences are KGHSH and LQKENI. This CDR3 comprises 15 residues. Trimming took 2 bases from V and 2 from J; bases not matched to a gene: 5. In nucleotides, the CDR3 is TGTGCCAGCTCACCATCTCCAGGGGGGAACTATGGCTACACCTTC. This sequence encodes CASSPSPGGNYGYTF.

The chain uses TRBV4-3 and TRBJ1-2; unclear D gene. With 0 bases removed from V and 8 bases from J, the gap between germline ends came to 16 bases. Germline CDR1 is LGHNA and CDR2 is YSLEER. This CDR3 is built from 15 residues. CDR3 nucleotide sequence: TGCGCCAGCAGCCAAGATACAGACACGGGGTACGGCTACACCTTC. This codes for CASSQDTDTGYGYTF.

For the CDR3, the DNA is TGCGCCAGCAGCCAATCTCCGGGGGGCGGTGGCTACACCTTC. It translates to CASSQSPGGGGYTF. J is TRBJ1-2 and V is TRBV4-3; D possibly corresponds to TRBD1 (6 bases). The CDR3 runs 14 residues. The V end lost 2 bases, the J end lost 7 bases, and 14 bases lay between the germline ends. From germline, CDR1 is LGHNA and CDR2 YSLEER.

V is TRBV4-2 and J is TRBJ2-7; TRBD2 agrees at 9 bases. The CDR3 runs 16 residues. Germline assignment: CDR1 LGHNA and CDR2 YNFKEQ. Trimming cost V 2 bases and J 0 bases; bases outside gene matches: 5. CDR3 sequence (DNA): TGTGCCAGCAGCCAAACCTGGACTAGCGTCTCCTACGAGCAGTACTTC. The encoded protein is CASSQTWTSVSYEQYF.

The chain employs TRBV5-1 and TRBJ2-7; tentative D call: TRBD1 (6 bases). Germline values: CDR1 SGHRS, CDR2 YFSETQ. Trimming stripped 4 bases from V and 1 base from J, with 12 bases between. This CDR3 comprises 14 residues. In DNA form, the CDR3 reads TGCGCCAGCAGCATGATGACAGGATCCTACGAGCAGTACTTC. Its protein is CASSMMTGSYEQYF. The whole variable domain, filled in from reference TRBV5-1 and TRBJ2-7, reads KAGVTQTPRYLIKTRGQQVTLSCSPISGHRSVSWYQQTPGQGLQFLFEYFSETQRNKGNFPGRFSGRQFSNSRSEMNVSTLELGDSALYLCASSMMTGSYEQYFGPGTRLTVT.